A selection of T cell receptor beta chains follows, all from one sample in a study of blood T cell repertoires in COVID-19. This table comes from immunoSEQ multiplex PCR, and its TCRdb copy is limited to in-frame clones, with some not included. Counted here are fewer than 200,000 clones, about 89% occurring once; the ten biggest clones make up approximately 2%. The sequencing sample was made of peripheral blood. All receptors come from a man aged 18 to 30 who had recovered from COVID-19. CDR3s include the opening cysteine and the closing phenylalanine or tryptophan. The D gene is left open where the match is weak. Clone size is stated in some rows and not others, as once, few, many or a class when expanded.

cdr3_aa cdr3_nt j_call d_call cdr3_length v_call clone_size
CASSPRTENTGELFF TGTGCCAGCAGCCCCAGGACAGAGAACACCGGGGAGCTGTTTTTT TRBJ2-2 NA 15 TRBV6-5 NA
CASSPWTGGHYGYTF TGTGCCAGCAGCCCCTGGACAGGGGGCCACTATGGCTACACCTTC TRBJ1-2 TRBD1 15 TRBV6-5 NA
CASSLPSRGGYTF TGTGCCAGCAGCCTCCCATCCAGGGGGGGCTACACCTTC TRBJ1-2 TRBD1 13 TRBV11-2 NA
CASSFVDSVTEAFF TGTGCCAGCAGTTTTGTGGACAGTGTCACTGAAGCTTTCTTT TRBJ1-1 NA 14 TRBV28 NA
CASSSDRGTEAFF TGCGCCAGCAGCTCGGACAGGGGAACTGAAGCTTTCTTT TRBJ1-1 TRBD1 13 TRBV5-1 NA
CASSLIPLGTRGMNTEAFF TGTGCCAGCAGTTTAATCCCCCTCGGGACAAGGGGGATGAACACTGAAGCTTTCTTT TRBJ1-1 NA 19 TRBV27 NA
CASSSVAGGGETQYF TGTGCCAGCAGCTCGGTAGCGGGAGGCGGGGAGACCCAGTACTTC TRBJ2-5 TRBD2 15 TRBV7-2 NA
CASSPGTSGRRGETQYF TGTGCCAGCAGTCCCGGGACTAGCGGGAGGAGAGGAGAGACCCAGTACTTC TRBJ2-5 TRBD2 17 TRBV6-6 few
CASSSRVRGRIGELFF TGTGCCAGCAGCTCCCGGGTCAGGGGGCGCATCGGGGAGCTGTTTTTT TRBJ2-2 TRBD1 16 TRBV11-2 NA
CSVISEVQYF TGCAGCGTTATATCCGAGGTGCAGTACTTC TRBJ2-7 NA 10 TRBV29-1 NA
CATSTRGPPQHF TGTGCCACCAGCACTAGGGGCCCGCCCCAGCATTTT TRBJ1-5 NA 12 TRBV15 NA
CASSFNRQASYNEQFF TGCGCCAGCAGCTTCAACAGGCAAGCCTCCTACAATGAGCAGTTCTTC TRBJ2-1 NA 16 TRBV5-1 NA
CASSLDSFTDTQYF TGTGCCAGCAGCTTGGACAGCTTCACAGATACGCAGTATTTT TRBJ2-3 NA 14 TRBV5-4 NA
CASSLTGSNQPQHF TGTGCCAGTAGTTTGACAGGGAGCAATCAGCCCCAGCATTTT TRBJ1-5 TRBD1 14 TRBV19 NA
CASTPTGTTGEQYF TGTGCCAGCACTCCTACAGGGACTACGGGGGAGCAGTACTTC TRBJ2-7 NA 14 TRBV6-5 NA
CASSLQGPYEQYF TGTGCCAGCAGCCTTCAGGGTCCCTACGAGCAGTACTTC TRBJ2-7 NA 13 TRBV5-6 NA
CASSQDRSRANEKLFF TGTGCCAGCAGCCAAGATAGGAGCAGGGCTAATGAAAAACTGTTTTTT TRBJ1-4 NA 16 TRBV4-2 NA
CAISDGTQQFF TGTGCCATCAGTGACGGGACTCAGCAGTTCTTC TRBJ2-1 NA 11 TRBV10-3 once
CASWRGQGPYEQYF TGTGCCAGCTGGCGGGGACAGGGACCCTACGAGCAGTACTTC TRBJ2-7 TRBD1 14 TRBV7-2 once
CSARQGVQQYF TGCAGTGCTAGACAGGGGGTGCAGCAGTACTTC TRBJ2-7 TRBD1 11 TRBV20-1 NA
CASSLGQGSTGELFF TGTGCCAGCTCACTGGGACAGGGGAGCACCGGGGAGCTGTTTTTT TRBJ2-2 TRBD1 15 TRBV18 NA
CASSLPGILRVGSYEQYF TGTGCCAGCAGTTTACCCGGAATTTTGAGGGTGGGGTCCTACGAGCAGTACTTC TRBJ2-7 NA 18 TRBV28 once
CASSYTASGNTIYF TGTGCCAGCAGTTATACAGCCTCTGGAAACACCATATATTTT TRBJ1-3 NA 14 TRBV6-2/TRBV6-3 NA
CASSNPADIDYGYTF TGTGCCAGTAGTAACCCCGCCGACATCGACTATGGCTACACCTTC TRBJ1-2 NA 15 TRBV19 NA
CASSKDRVGGYF TGTGCCAGCAGCAAAGACAGGGTTGGGGGGTACTTC TRBJ2-7 TRBD1 12 TRBV7-9 NA
CASSDRDRGNNEQFF TGTGCCAGCAGTGACCGGGACAGGGGAAACAATGAGCAGTTCTTC TRBJ2-1 TRBD1 15 TRBV28 NA
CASNHGFTEAFF TGCGCCAGCAACCACGGGTTCACTGAAGCTTTCTTT TRBJ1-1 NA 12 TRBV4-3 NA
CASNWAYGRDTQYF TGTGCCAGCAACTGGGCCTACGGGAGAGATACGCAGTATTTT TRBJ2-3 NA 14 TRBV27 NA
CASSALLAPALTGELFF TGTGCCAGCAGCGCCTTACTAGCCCCGGCGCTCACCGGGGAGCTGTTTTTT TRBJ2-2 NA 17 TRBV9 NA
CASSYSTLRGDGYTF TGTGCCAGCAGTTACTCGACCCTCAGGGGCGATGGCTACACCTTC TRBJ1-2 NA 15 TRBV6-5 NA
CASSGIRGNSYEQYF TGTGCCAGCAGCGGAATCAGGGGGAATTCCTACGAGCAGTACTTC TRBJ2-7 TRBD1 15 TRBV5-6 NA
CASSVDTGLAGANTGELFF TGTGCCAGCAGCGTAGATACGGGACTAGCGGGAGCGAACACCGGGGAGCTGTTTTTT TRBJ2-2 TRBD2 19 TRBV9 NA
CASSSDRGRSQTNEQYF TGCGCCAGCAGCTCGGACAGGGGGCGATCCCAGACTAACGAGCAGTACTTC TRBJ2-7 TRBD1 17 TRBV5-1 NA
CAWEMAVLSPLHF TGTGCCTGGGAGATGGCGGTACTGTCACCCCTCCACTTT TRBJ1-6 NA 13 TRBV30 few
CASTGAPSTDTQYF TGTGCCAGTACAGGCGCTCCTAGCACAGATACGCAGTATTTT TRBJ2-3 NA 14 TRBV19 NA
CASSVGGGNTEAFF TGTGCCAGCAGTGTTGGGGGGGGGAACACTGAAGCTTTCTTT TRBJ1-1 NA 14 TRBV6-4 NA
CASRGKPGTGAYNEQFF TGTGCCAGCAGGGGTAAACCCGGGACAGGGGCCTACAATGAGCAGTTCTTC TRBJ2-1 TRBD1 17 TRBV2 NA
CASSFGQGPQDEQFF TGTGCCAGCAGCTTTGGGCAGGGTCCCCAGGATGAGCAGTTCTTC TRBJ2-1 NA 15 TRBV11-3 NA
CASRGGRALSNEQFF TGTGCCAGCAGGGGCGGGAGGGCCCTCAGCAATGAGCAGTTCTTC TRBJ2-1 TRBD2 15 TRBV6-6 NA
CASSRAKDGRLGTQYF TGTGCCAGCAGCCGGGCAAAGGACGGGAGACTCGGGACCCAGTACTTC TRBJ2-5 NA 16 TRBV5-6 NA
CASSPQGNYGYTF TGTGCCAGCAGTCCTCAGGGAAACTATGGCTACACCTTC TRBJ1-2 NA 13 TRBV6-5 NA
CAGPSAGGTRANEQFF TGTGCCGGACCGTCAGCGGGAGGGACTCGGGCCAATGAGCAGTTCTTC TRBJ2-1 TRBD2 16 TRBV19 NA
CASPGTEAFF TGTGCCAGCCCTGGGACAGAAGCTTTCTTT TRBJ1-1 NA 10 TRBV6-9 NA
CASSRGLTYEQYF TGTGCCAGTAGTCGTGGACTTACCTACGAGCAGTACTTC TRBJ2-7 NA 13 TRBV19 NA
CASSYSRTGRNTEAFF TGTGCCAGCAGTTACTCGCGGACAGGCCGGAACACTGAAGCTTTCTTT TRBJ1-1 TRBD1 16 TRBV6-2/TRBV6-3 many
CASSTYGLAGGDTQYF TGTGCCAGCAGCACCTACGGACTAGCGGGAGGAGATACGCAGTATTTT TRBJ2-3 TRBD2 16 TRBV5-4 NA